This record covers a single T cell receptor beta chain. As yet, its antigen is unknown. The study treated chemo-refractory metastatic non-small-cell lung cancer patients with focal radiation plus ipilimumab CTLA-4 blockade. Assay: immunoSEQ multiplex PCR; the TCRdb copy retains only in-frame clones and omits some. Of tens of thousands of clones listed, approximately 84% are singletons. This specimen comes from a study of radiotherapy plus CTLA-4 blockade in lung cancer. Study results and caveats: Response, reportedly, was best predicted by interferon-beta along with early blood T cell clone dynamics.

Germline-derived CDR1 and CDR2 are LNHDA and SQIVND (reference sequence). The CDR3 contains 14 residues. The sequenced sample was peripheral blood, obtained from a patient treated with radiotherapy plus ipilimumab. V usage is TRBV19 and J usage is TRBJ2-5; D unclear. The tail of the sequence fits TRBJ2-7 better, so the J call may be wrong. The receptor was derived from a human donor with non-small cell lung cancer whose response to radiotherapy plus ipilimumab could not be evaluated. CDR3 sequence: CASSRSNSPGEQYF. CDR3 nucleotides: TGTGCCAGTAGTAGATCCAACAGCCCCGGCGAGCAGTACTTC.